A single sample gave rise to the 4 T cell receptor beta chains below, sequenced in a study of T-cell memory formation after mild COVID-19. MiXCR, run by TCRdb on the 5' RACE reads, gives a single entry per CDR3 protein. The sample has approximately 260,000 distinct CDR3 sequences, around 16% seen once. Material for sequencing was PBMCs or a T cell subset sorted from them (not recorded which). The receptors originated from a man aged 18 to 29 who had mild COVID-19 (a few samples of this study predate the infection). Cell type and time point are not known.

The CDR3 is CASSYSASSGTGELFF. CDR3 in DNA: TGTGCCAGCAGTTACTCGGCCAGTTCTGGCACCGGGGAGCTGTTTTTT. The chain is built from TRBV6-5 and TRBJ2-2; no firm D call. With 0 bases removed from V and 4 bases from J, the gap between germline ends came to 12 bases. The V gene's germline CDR1 is MNHEY and CDR2 SVGAGI. This CDR3 has 16 amino acids.

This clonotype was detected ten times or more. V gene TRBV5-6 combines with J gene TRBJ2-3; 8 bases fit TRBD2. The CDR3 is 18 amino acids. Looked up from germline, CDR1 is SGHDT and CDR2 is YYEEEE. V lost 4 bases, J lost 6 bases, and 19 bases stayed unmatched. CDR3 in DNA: TGTGCCAGCAGCATCACTCCCGGGCGGGGGGTATCTGAGGATACGCAGTATTTT. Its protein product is CASSITPGRGVSEDTQYF. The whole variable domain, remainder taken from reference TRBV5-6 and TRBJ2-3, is DAGVTQSPTHLIKTRGQQVTLRCSPKSGHDTVSWYQQALGQGPQFIFQYYEEEERQRGNFPDRFSGHQFPNYSSELNVNALLLGDSALYLCASSITPGRGVSEDTQYFGPGTRLTVL.

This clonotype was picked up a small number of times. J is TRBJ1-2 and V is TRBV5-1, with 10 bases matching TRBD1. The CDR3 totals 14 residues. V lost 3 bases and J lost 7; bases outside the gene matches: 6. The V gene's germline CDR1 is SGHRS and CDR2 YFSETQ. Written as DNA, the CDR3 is TGCGCCAGCAGCTACTCGGACAGGGGGTTTGGCTACACCTTC. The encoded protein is CASSYSDRGFGYTF.

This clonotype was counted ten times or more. The CDR3 protein is CSARDGGRAFNQPQHF. CDR3 coding DNA: TGCAGTGCTAGAGATGGTGGCAGGGCCTTCAATCAGCCCCAGCATTTT. This chain links TRBV20-1 with TRBJ1-5; maybe TRBD1 (5 bases). This CDR3 spans 16 amino acids. Looked up from germline, CDR1 is DFQATT and CDR2 is SNEGSKA (reference sequence). Trimming cost V 0 bases and J 3 bases, with 15 bases left between them.